A selection of T cell receptor beta chains follows, all from one sample in a study of blood T cell repertoires in COVID-19. The protocol was immunoSEQ multiplex PCR, while the TCRdb copy is restricted to in-frame clones and leaves out a portion. The data hold under 150,000 clones, with about 83% observed a single time. Sequencing was performed on peripheral blood. The receptors come from a man older than 75 with active or convalescent COVID-19. The CDR3 runs from the conserved cysteine through the conserved F or W. A D gene is named only where the DNA matches it firmly. Clone size appears in some rows only: once, few, many, or a class for an expanded clone.

d_call | j_call | clone_size | v_call | cdr3_nt | cdr3_aa
- | TRBJ1-1 | - | TRBV11-2 | TGTGCCAGCAGCTTAGATGCGCAGGGGTGGGAGGGTGAGACCACTGAAGCTTTCTTT | CASSLDAQGWEGETTEAFF
- | TRBJ2-1 | few | TRBV19 | TGTGCCAGTAGTCTTCCCGAGGTAGGAGGTTCCTACAATGAGCAGTTCTTC | CASSLPEVGGSYNEQFF
TRBD1 | TRBJ1-1 | - | TRBV28 | TGTGCCAGCAGTTTAAAAACAGGGGGGATTCGATATACTGAAGCTTTCTTT | CASSLKTGGIRYTEAFF
TRBD1 | TRBJ1-1 | once | TRBV18 | TGTGCCAGCTCACCACAGGGGGCGTCTTACACTGAAGCTTTCTTT | CASSPQGASYTEAFF
TRBD2 | TRBJ2-1 | few | TRBV9 | TGTGCCAGCAGCTTCCGGGGTAGCGGGGGGACGAGCTCCTACAATGAGCAGTTCTTC | CASSFRGSGGTSSYNEQFF
- | TRBJ1-2 | - | TRBV12-3/TRBV12-4 | TGTGCCAGCAGTCCTCTTGGGGCTGGCGGCTACACCTTC | CASSPLGAGGYTF
TRBD1 | TRBJ1-5 | - | TRBV4-1 | TGCGCCAGCAGCCAAGAGGGACAGGGGACCAATCAGCCCCAGCATTTT | CASSQEGQGTNQPQHF
TRBD1 | TRBJ1-3 | - | TRBV6-1 | TGTGCCAGCAGTGTCGGGACAGGAATTACGAGAACCTCTGGAAACACCATATATTTT | CASSVGTGITRTSGNTIYF
TRBD1 | TRBJ2-7 | - | TRBV11-3 | TGTGCCAGCAGCTTAGAATGGGCGACAGGGGTTTACTACGAGCAGTACTTC | CASSLEWATGVYYEQYF
- | TRBJ2-7 | - | TRBV28 | TGTGCCAGCAGTTTAAAGTCCGAAAAGCACTTC | CASSLKSEKHF
TRBD2 | TRBJ2-5 | - | TRBV9 | TGTGCCAGCAGCAGTGATCGGGGGGGCATGGAGACCCAGTACTTC | CASSSDRGGMETQYF
TRBD1 | TRBJ2-7 | once | TRBV5-6 | TGTGCCAGCAGCTTATCCGGGACAGGGGATACCGAACAGTACTTC | CASSLSGTGDTEQYF
- | TRBJ2-1 | - | TRBV29-1 | TGCAGTGTTAGCACGCGGGGCTCCTACAATGAGCAGTTCTTC | CSVSTRGSYNEQFF
- | TRBJ2-5 | - | TRBV18 | TGTGCCAGCTCACCGTTGGGGCGTGAGACCCAGTACTTC | CASSPLGRETQYF
TRBD2 | TRBJ2-1 | - | TRBV10-3 | TGTGCCATCTCTGGGGGGGTTAAGTATGAGCAGTTCTTC | CAISGGVKYEQFF
- | TRBJ2-1 | - | TRBV11-3 | TGTGCCAGCAGCTTAGAGGGGCATGAGCAGTTCTTC | CASSLEGHEQFF
TRBD1 | TRBJ1-4 | - | TRBV4-1 | TGCGCCAGCAGCCAAGACGGACAGGTGATTTCTGAAAAACTGTTTTTT | CASSQDGQVISEKLFF
- | TRBJ2-3 | - | TRBV9 | TGTGCCAGCAGCCCGAGTATTGCAGATACGCAGTATTTT | CASSPSIADTQYF
- | TRBJ2-7 | few | TRBV19 | TGTGCCAGTAGTAGAGGACTAGGGGGGACCTACGAGCAGTACTTC | CASSRGLGGTYEQYF
- | TRBJ2-2 | - | TRBV7-3 | TGTGCCAGCAGCCCAGGGCTTAACACCGGGGAGCTGTTTTTT | CASSPGLNTGELFF
- | TRBJ1-5 | few | TRBV19 | TGTGCCAGTAGTACACACCCTGGGACACAGGGCCAGCCCCAGCATTTT | CASSTHPGTQGQPQHF
TRBD2 | TRBJ2-3 | - | TRBV7-3 | TGTGCCAGCAGCTTAACGTCGGGACTAGCGGGGGGGCCTTCTGATACGCAGTATTTT | CASSLTSGLAGGPSDTQYF
- | TRBJ1-5 | - | TRBV6-2/TRBV6-3 | TGTGCCAGCAGTTACTGGGGGGATCAGCCCCAGCATTTT | CASSYWGDQPQHF
- | TRBJ2-1 | - | TRBV7-2 | TGTGCCAGCAGCTTAGAGGTGACAAATAAGAATGAGCAGTTCTTC | CASSLEVTNKNEQFF
TRBD2 | TRBJ2-7 | - | TRBV2 | TGTGCCAGCAGCCTAGCGGGGGGCACCTACGAGCAGTACTTC | CASSLAGGTYEQYF
TRBD1 | TRBJ2-5 | - | TRBV9 | TGTGCCAGCAGCGTGCTAGGGGGCGAGGGGACCCAGTACTTC | CASSVLGGEGTQYF
TRBD1 | TRBJ1-3 | - | TRBV18 | TGTGCCAGCTCACAGGGACAGGGGTCTACTGGAAACACCATATATTTT | CASSQGQGSTGNTIYF
TRBD1 | TRBJ2-7 | - | TRBV5-8 | TGTGCCAGCAGCTTGACAGGGGCGGGCGAGCAGTACTTC | CASSLTGAGEQYF
TRBD1 | TRBJ2-2 | - | TRBV11-2 | TGTGCCAGCAGCATCCTCAGGACAGGGGATTTAGCCGGGGAGCTGTTTTTT | CASSILRTGDLAGELFF
- | TRBJ1-1 | - | TRBV4-1 | TGCGCCAGCAGATCAACCAGGTTGAACACTGAAGCTTTCTTT | CASRSTRLNTEAFF
- | TRBJ2-3 | once | TRBV10-3 | TGTGCCATCACCGGTGATAACACAGATACGCAGTATTTT | CAITGDNTDTQYF
- | TRBJ2-5 | - | TRBV12-3/TRBV12-4 | TGTGCCAGCAGTTTAGACGGGACCCAGTACTTC | CASSLDGTQYF
TRBD2 | TRBJ2-1 | - | TRBV6-1 | TGTGCCAGCAGTGGAAGGGGAGCGGGGGCCAACAATGAGCAGTTCTTC | CASSGRGAGANNEQFF
- | TRBJ2-2 | - | TRBV6-2/TRBV6-3 | TGTGCCAGCAGCCGGGACACAAACACCGGGGAGCTGTTTTTT | CASSRDTNTGELFF
- | TRBJ2-3 | - | TRBV11-2 | TGTGCCAGCAGCCCGGCCTGGGCGGGAGATACGCAGTATTTT | CASSPAWAGDTQYF
- | TRBJ1-2 | - | TRBV7-2 | TGTGCCAGCAGCTCGGACTATGGCTACACCTTC | CASSSDYGYTF
- | TRBJ1-4 | - | TRBV7-9 | TGTGCCAGCAGCTTAGGGACAGCAAATGAAAAACTGTTTTTT | CASSLGTANEKLFF
TRBD1 | TRBJ1-1 | once | TRBV7-2 | TGTGCCAGCAGCTTCGGACAGGGAATGAACACTGAAGCTTTCTTT | CASSFGQGMNTEAFF
- | TRBJ1-2 | - | TRBV6-5 | TGTGCCAGCAGTCGGTCGGACAGAAACTATGGCTACACCTTC | CASSRSDRNYGYTF
TRBD2 | TRBJ2-2 | - | TRBV19 | TGTGCCAGTAGTAAAGCCACTAGCGGGGGTGGTACCGGGGAGCTGTTTTTT | CASSKATSGGGTGELFF
- | TRBJ1-1 | - | TRBV7-8 | TGTGCCAGCAGCTTAACCCAGGGATTTGAAGCTTTCTTT | CASSLTQGFEAFF
TRBD1 | TRBJ1-5 | - | TRBV30 | TGTGCCTGGAGTAAGGGACAGGGGACTCAGCCCCAGCATTTT | CAWSKGQGTQPQHF
TRBD1 | TRBJ2-1 | - | TRBV11-2 | TGTGCCAGCAGCTCGGACAGGGGTCGGCAGTTCTTC | CASSSDRGRQFF
- | TRBJ2-7 | - | TRBV7-8 | TGTGCCAGCAGCTTAAGGGGTGTTTACGAGCAGTACTTC | CASSLRGVYEQYF
TRBD1 | TRBJ1-2 | - | TRBV4-1 | TGCGCCAGCAGCCAAGATCTCGGGACAGGGGTTAACTATGGCTACACCTTC | CASSQDLGTGVNYGYTF
TRBD2 | TRBJ2-3 | - | TRBV5-1 | TGCGCCAGCAGCCCGGGACTAGCGGGGGACACAGATACGCAGTATTTT | CASSPGLAGDTDTQYF
TRBD2 | TRBJ2-7 | - | TRBV4-1 | TGCGCCAGCAGCCGCGGGGGGGCGTTGGAGCAGTACTTC | CASSRGGALEQYF
- | TRBJ2-6 | - | TRBV6-5 | TGTGCCAGCCGGAGGTACTCTGGGGCCAACGTCCTGACTTTC | CASRRYSGANVLTF
- | TRBJ2-5 | - | TRBV30 | TGTGCCTGGAATTTCGGGGGAGAGACCCAGTACTTC | CAWNFGGETQYF
- | TRBJ2-2 | - | TRBV6-5 | TGTGCCAGCACCCCCGAGGTCACCGGGGAGCTGTTTTTT | CASTPEVTGELFF
- | TRBJ1-1 | - | TRBV5-1 | TGCGCCAGCAGCGTCGGGACTGGGGGCACTGAAGCTTTCTTT | CASSVGTGGTEAFF
TRBD1 | TRBJ1-6 | few | TRBV2 | TGTGCCAGCAGACCCGGGACAGAAGCGTCGACCCTCCACTTT | CASRPGTEASTLHF
- | TRBJ1-5 | - | TRBV5-6 | TGTGCCAGCCAAAGGGCGGGGGCAGAGGGCAATCAGCCCCAGCATTTT | CASQRAGAEGNQPQHF
TRBD1 | TRBJ1-2 | - | TRBV5-1 | TGCGCCAGCAGCTTGGCAGGGGGCGATGGCTACACCTTC | CASSLAGGDGYTF
TRBD2 | TRBJ2-2 | - | TRBV27 | TGTGCCAGCAGTTTAGCTAGCGGGGGGTTAACCGGGGAGCTGTTTTTT | CASSLASGGLTGELFF
- | TRBJ2-3 | few | TRBV11-2 | TGTGCCAGCAGCTTAATCTCGGGGGAGGGCACAGATACGCAGTATTTT | CASSLISGEGTDTQYF